The 19 T cell receptor beta chains in this list originate from one sample, sequenced in a study of blood T cell repertoires in COVID-19 (dated by TCRdb to 2020 to 2021). The library relied on the immunoSEQ multiplex PCR assay. This is the immuneACCESS table as TCRdb keeps it, with only in-frame sequences that have V and J called. A part of the clones is gone; compared with another copy, unresolved V genes explain less than half, and the rest is unexplained. This sample gives tens of thousands of clones in total; 70% to 80% of them show up just once. The ten largest clones take up less than 10% of the sample. Sequencing was performed on peripheral blood. The receptors come from a human donor in a cohort sampled during active COVID-19.

The chain has TRBV20-1 and TRBJ2-7; TRBD2 matches at 8 bases. Trimming removed 3 bases from V and 2 bases from J; junction bases left unmatched: 9. The germline CDR1 and CDR2 sequences are DFQATT and SNEGSKA (reference sequence). The CDR3 length is 15 residues. CDR3: CSASAPSGPTYEQYF. Written as DNA, the CDR3 is TGCAGTGCTAGTGCGCCTAGCGGGCCTACCTACGAGCAGTACTTC.

This rearrangement joins TRBV12-3 or TRBV12-4 to TRBJ2-1; no definite D call. The CDR3 extends over 13 amino acids. The V gene lost 4 bases and the J gene lost 2 bases, with 6 bases spanning the gap. The CDR3 sequence: CASSSRTYNEQFF. CDR3 nucleotide sequence: TGTGCCAGCAGTTCCCGTACCTACAATGAGCAGTTCTTC.

The V and J genes are TRBV19 and TRBJ2-7, with 7 bases identical to TRBD2. Looked up from germline, CDR1 is LNHDA and CDR2 is SQIVND (reference sequence). This CDR3 region has 16 residues. Trimming removed 3 bases from V and 2 bases from J; junction bases left unmatched: 10. CDR3 loop: CASSILWASGTYEQYF. The CDR3 DNA reads TGTGCCAGTAGTATTCTGTGGGCTAGCGGAACCTACGAGCAGTACTTC.

J is TRBJ2-5 and V is TRBV3-1 (or the pseudogene TRBV3-2); tentatively, D is TRBD1 (5 bases). The CDR3 runs 13 residues. V was pared by 4 bases and J by 3 bases, with 9 bases between. Looked up from germline, CDR1 is LGHDT and CDR2 is YNNKEL (reference sequence). The CDR3 region has the DNA TGTGCCAGCAGCCTAGACAGAAAAGAGACCCAGTACTTC. This codes for CASSLDRKETQYF.

This clone was detected only a few times. The chain uses TRBV3-1 (or the pseudogene TRBV3-2) and TRBJ2-7; TRBD2 is a possible D gene (6 bases). The length of the CDR3 is 14 residues. Germline CDR1 LGHDT, CDR2 YNNKEL (reference sequence). Deletions cut 4 bases from V and 2 bases from J, with 12 bases between. In nucleotides, the CDR3 is TGTGCCAGCAGCCTCCGGGACTCCCCCTACGAGCAGTACTTC. This codes for CASSLRDSPYEQYF.

The CDR3 loop is CASSGHRDRGPYEQYF. In nucleotides, the CDR3 is TGTGCCAGCAGCGGGCACCGGGACAGGGGGCCATACGAGCAGTACTTC. This chain connects TRBV7-6 to TRBJ2-7; 12 nucleotides line up with TRBD1. Per germline, CDR1 SGHVS and CDR2 FNYEAQ. The CDR3 runs to 16 residues. Trimming cost V 5 bases and J 4 bases; bases outside gene matches: 9. Drawing the rest from reference TRBV7-6 and TRBJ2-7, the complete variable domain is GAGVSQSPRYKVTKRGQDVALRCDPISGHVSLYWYRQALGQGPEFLTYFNYEAQQDKSGLPNDRFSAERPEGSISTLTIQRTEQRDSAMYRCASSGHRDRGPYEQYFGPGTRLTVT.

The chain employs TRBV15 and TRBJ2-7; 7 nucleotides match TRBD1. The germline gives CDR1 LNHNV, CDR2 YYDKDF (reference sequence). Unmatched junction bases numbered 7, after V lost 3 bases and J lost 8 bases. This CDR3 is built from 13 residues. The CDR3 DNA sequence: TGTGCCACCAGCAGCCCTCGACAGGGTAAGCAGTACTTC. Translation gives CATSSPRQGKQYF. The whole variable domain, filled in from reference TRBV15 and TRBJ2-7, reads DAMVIQNPRYQVTQFGKPVTLSCSQTLNHNVMYWYQQKSSQAPKLLFHYYDKDFNNEADTPDNFQSRRPNTSFCFLDIRSPGLGDTAMYLCATSSPRQGKQYFGPGTRLTVT.

The chain joins TRBV9 to TRBJ2-1; TRBD2 aligns across 7 bases. V shed 0 bases and J 5 bases; nucleotides not matched to a gene: 20. The CDR3 loop spans 20 amino acids. Germline V gene data show CDR1 as SGDLS and CDR2 as YYNGEE. DNA of the CDR3: TGTGCCAGCAGCGTAGCTGAGGCTAGCGGTCGTACTAATCGACACAATGAGCAGTTCTTC. Protein sequence: CASSVAEASGRTNRHNEQFF.

The rearrangement uses TRBV10-3 and TRBJ2-7; tentative D call: TRBD2 (5 bases). Trimming stripped 11 bases from V and 5 bases from J, with 13 bases between. The CDR3 loop spans 11 amino acids. Germline V CDR1 and CDR2: ENHRY, SYGVKD. The chain's CDR3 is CAPPGIDEQYF. The CDR3 DNA is TGTGCCCCCCCGGGGATCGACGAGCAGTACTTC.

The chain is built from TRBV9 and TRBJ1-5, with a possible D match to TRBD1 (5 bases). The CDR3 totals 13 residues. Trimming took off 2 bases at V and 6 bases at J, with 9 bases between the two ends. Per the germline V gene, CDR1 is SGDLS and CDR2 is YYNGEE. CDR3 DNA sequence: TGTGCCAGCAGCGTGGGGGGAAGTCAGCCCCAGCATTTT. It specifies CASSVGGSQPQHF. The full variable domain, in which reference TRBV9 and TRBJ1-5 provide the parts outside the CDR3, is DSGVTQTPKHLITATGQRVTLRCSPRSGDLSVYWYQQSLDQGLQFLIQYYNGEERAKGNILERFSAQQFPDLHSELNLSSLELGDSALYFCASSVGGSQPQHFGDGTRLSIL.

This rearrangement joins TRBV18 to TRBJ2-5, with D perhaps matching TRBD2 (6 bases). This CDR3 comprises 16 residues. Trimming pared 3 bases from V and 1 base from J, leaving 15 bases between. Germline assignment: CDR1 KGHSH and CDR2 LQKENI. CDR3 region: CASSPPQGGSQETQYF. The CDR3 DNA follows: TGTGCCAGCTCACCGCCGCAGGGAGGCAGCCAAGAGACCCAGTACTTC.

This clone was seen only once. The J gene is TRBJ2-5, the V gene TRBV7-2; D gene ambiguous. The CDR3 is 13 residues long. V gave up 3 bases and J gave up 3 bases, with 8 bases separating them. Germline-derived CDR1 and CDR2 are SGHTA and FQGNSA. This CDR3 is CASSFGWKETQYF. CDR3 sequence (DNA): TGTGCCAGCAGCTTCGGGTGGAAAGAGACCCAGTACTTC.

In its sample, this clone was seen a few times. The V call is TRBV5-6, the J call TRBJ1-4, with D unclear. The CDR3 has 11 residues. Trimming removed 8 bases from V and 8 bases from J, with 10 bases in between. Germline V lookup: CDR1 SGHDT, CDR2 YYEEEE. CDR3 loop: CASHFREKLFF. The CDR3, as DNA: TGTGCCAGTCACTTTCGGGAAAAACTGTTTTTT.

A note on this clone: One end of the junction does not line up with germline, which may come from a read error. The J gene is TRBJ2-3, the V gene TRBV5-1; 8 bases are a match to TRBD1. From germline, CDR1 is SGHRS and CDR2 YFSETQ. The CDR3 spans 22 residues. CDR3: CASGFRTGKTYSEETSTDTQYF. CDR3 nucleotides: TGCGCCAGCGGCTTCCGGACAGGGAAAACTTATTCGGAGGAAACAAGCACAGATACGCAGTATTTT.

This clone was counted a few times. The chain has TRBV28 and TRBJ2-3, with 8 bases identical to TRBD2. This CDR3 has 17 residues. CDR1 is MDHEN and CDR2 is SYDVKM in the germline V gene. With V trimmed by 5 bases and J by 6 bases, 16 bases remained unmatched. The chain's CDR3 is CASSTGLALFQSDTQYF. In DNA, the CDR3 is TGTGCCAGCAGTACTGGACTAGCATTGTTTCAATCCGATACGCAGTATTTT.

The CDR3, as DNA: TGCGCCAGCAGTTCCATCTACAGGGTAGGGGACACTGAAGCTTTCTTT. This codes for CASSSIYRVGDTEAFF. This sequence joins TRBV5-1 and TRBJ1-1, with a weak D call TRBD1 (6 bases). V lost 5 bases to trimming and J lost 3 bases, with 20 bases between them. CDR3 length: 16 amino acids. Germline V gene lookup returns CDR1 SGHRS and CDR2 YFSETQ.

In its sample, this clone was seen a few times. The gene calls are TRBV24-1 and TRBJ2-5; TRBD1 is a possible D gene (6 bases). V was trimmed by 3 bases and J by 5 bases, leaving 18 bases between them. The CDR3 spans 16 residues. Germline V lookup: CDR1 KGHDR, CDR2 SFDVKD. CDR3 DNA: TGTGCCACCAGTGATCTGCCTAGGGCAGGGGCGGAGACCCAGTACTTC. Its protein is CATSDLPRAGAETQYF.

This clone was observed a few times. This sequence joins TRBV7-2 and TRBJ1-5, with a weak D call TRBD1 (6 bases). Germline V gene sequence: CDR1 SGHTA, CDR2 FQGNSA. This CDR3 comprises 13 residues. Trimming pared 5 bases from V and 5 bases from J, leaving 10 bases between. The CDR3 reads CASSRRQDQPQHF. The CDR3 nucleotides read TGTGCCAGCAGCCGAAGACAGGATCAGCCCCAGCATTTT.

The chain links TRBV11-2 to TRBJ2-7, with a tentative D call TRBD1 (5 bases). Between the trimmed V and J ends, which lost 1 base and 2 bases, there was a span of 15 bases. Germline CDR1 reads SGHAT; CDR2 reads FQNNGV. There are 16 residues in the CDR3. CDR3 DNA: TGTGCCAGCAGCTTAGCAACGGGTAAACAGGCCTACGAGCAGTACTTC. Translating gives CASSLATGKQAYEQYF.